The 5 T cell receptor beta chains given below trace back to one sample, sequenced in a study of T cells in Graves' hyperthyroidism and ophthalmopathy. Amplified TCR beta CDR3 regions derived from RNA transcripts. HTBI primers drove first-round RT-PCR of the TCR CDR3. In TCRdb, the multiplex PCR reads were re-called with MiXCR into one record per CDR3 protein. Of more than 350,000 distinct CDR3 sequences in the sample, 17% are singletons; the top ten hold roughly a third. The sequenced sample consisted of blood. The receptors derive from a woman between 25 and 40 years old with Graves' hyperthyroidism that later progressed to Graves' ophthalmopathy.

This clonotype was seen at least ten times. The rearrangement uses TRBV24-1 and TRBJ1-2, with unresolved D. In germline, CDR1 is KGHDR, CDR2 SFDVKD. The CDR3 contains 16 residues. Between the trimmed V and J ends, which lost 2 bases and 4 bases, there was a span of 16 bases. CDR3 coding DNA: TGTGCCACCAGTGATTCGTCAGATGGTAACGCCTATGGCTACACCTTC. It is translated as CATSDSSDGNAYGYTF.

About this clonotype: Relative to the germline gene, one junction end is altered; a read error may explain this. The J gene is TRBJ1-5, the V gene TRBV19; possible D gene TRBD1, 5 bases. CDR1 is LNHDA, CDR2 SQIVND, per germline (reference sequence). CDR3 length equals 16 residues. CDR3 in DNA: TGTGACAGTAATGAAGGGCAGGGAGATAGCAATCAGCCCCAGCATTTT. Translating gives CDSNEGQGDSNQPQHF.

This clonotype showed up many times. The chain joins TRBV12-3 or TRBV12-4 to TRBJ2-1, with 7 positions matching TRBD1. There are 15 residues in the CDR3. V lost 4 bases and J lost 6; bases outside the gene matches: 9. The chain's CDR3 is CASSSPGGVLNEQFF. For the CDR3, the DNA is TGTGCCAGCAGTTCTCCAGGGGGAGTCCTCAATGAGCAGTTCTTC.

In its sample, this clonotype was seen a few times. The chain combines TRBV2 with TRBJ1-2, with D uncertain. Per germline, CDR1 SNHLY and CDR2 FYNNEI. The V and J ends lost 0 bases and 6 bases respectively, with 11 bases between them. This CDR3 spans 14 amino acids. The CDR3 DNA sequence: TGTGCCAGCAGTGAAGCGCACAGCGAAGATGGCTACACCTTC. Its protein is CASSEAHSEDGYTF.

This clonotype has ten or more counts. The J gene is TRBJ1-2, the V gene TRBV5-6, with D perhaps matching TRBD1 (5 bases). V was pared by 0 bases and J by 7 bases, with 10 bases between. The length of the CDR3 is 13 residues. Germline assignment: CDR1 SGHDT and CDR2 YYEEEE. The CDR3 DNA reads as TGTGCCAGCAGCTTGGAGGGGCGAGGTGGCTACACCTTC. Its protein is CASSLEGRGGYTF.